These T cell receptor beta chains were read from a single sample in a study of blood T cells in healthy people across ages. TCRdb re-analysed the 5' RACE reads in MiXCR, keeping a single row per CDR3 protein. The data contain around 500,000 distinct CDR3 sequences, 25% to 35% of them seen just once; the ten biggest clones take up approximately 4%. These records were also assigned to another study, of T cells of mothers and their children.

The specimen was blood. The receptor set was obtained from a boy between 2 and 10 years old in good health. CDR3s include the opening cysteine and the closing phenylalanine or tryptophan. A D gene is named only where the DNA matches it firmly. A row's size may be missing; if present it is once, few, many or a size class.

v_call	j_call	clone_size	d_call	cdr3_nt	cdr3_aa
TRBV20-1	TRBJ2-1	few	TRBD2	TGCAGTGCTAGAGATCTAGCGGGGGCCACCAATGAGCAGTTCTTC	CSARDLAGATNEQFF
TRBV5-1	TRBJ2-5	-	-	TGCGCCAGCAGCTTGATCACAGGACCCGATCAAGAGACCCAGTACTTC	CASSLITGPDQETQYF
TRBV6-1	TRBJ2-5	few	-	TGTGCCAGCAGCCGGGGAGAGCTAGCGTACCAAGAGACCCAGTACTTC	CASSRGELAYQETQYF
TRBV10-2	TRBJ2-7	-	TRBD2	TGCGCCAGCAGTGAGTCGAAAAGCGGGAGGAGGTACGAGCAGTACTTC	CASSESKSGRRYEQYF
TRBV29-1	TRBJ2-7	-	-	TGCAGCGTGCGCGGGGGCTTCGACGAGCAGTACTTC	CSVRGGFDEQYF
TRBV10-3	TRBJ2-7	-	-	TGTGCCATCCAGGACGGGGGCCTGGGGCAGTACTTC	CAIQDGGLGQYF
TRBV20-1	TRBJ1-2	-	TRBD1	TGCAGTGCCTCACCGGGACAGCGAGATGGCTACACCTTC	CSASPGQRDGYTF
TRBV6-1	TRBJ1-2	-	TRBD1	TGTGCCAGCAGTGTGGACAGGGCCACAGATGGCTACACCTTC	CASSVDRATDGYTF
TRBV10-3	TRBJ2-7	-	-	TGTGCCATCAGTGGGGGACGACAGCCTTACGAGCAGTACTTC	CAISGGRQPYEQYF
TRBV5-1	TRBJ2-3	few	TRBD2	TGCGCCAGCAGCTTGGCTCTAGCGGGGACCACAGATACGCAGTATTTT	CASSLALAGTTDTQYF
TRBV12-5	TRBJ1-2	-	TRBD1	TGTGCTAGTGGTTTGGTAATCCCCACCTGGACAGGGAAAAACTATGGCTACACCTTC	CASGLVIPTWTGKNYGYTF
TRBV9	TRBJ2-1	few	-	TGTGCCAGCAGCTCAAGGCCTAGCGCCAATGAGCAGTTCTTC	CASSSRPSANEQFF
TRBV5-1	TRBJ1-1	-	-	TGCGCCAGCAGTCAGAGGGGGTTCACTGAAGCTTTCTTT	CASSQRGFTEAFF
TRBV12-3/TRBV12-4	TRBJ2-1	-	-	TGTGCCAGCAGTTTTGGGCCCGGGGTCAACAATGAGCAGTTCTTC	CASSFGPGVNNEQFF
TRBV29-1	TRBJ2-7	-	-	TGCAGCGTTGAAGTTCCAGGGGAATTGTACGAGCAGTACTTC	CSVEVPGELYEQYF
TRBV6-2/TRBV6-3	TRBJ2-1	few	-	TGTGCCAGCAGTTACCAGGGACCCGGAAAAGGGGAGCAGTTCTTC	CASSYQGPGKGEQFF
TRBV20-1	TRBJ1-5	-	TRBD1	TGCAGTGCTAGAGATGACAGGGGAGATCAGCCCCAGCATTTT	CSARDDRGDQPQHF
TRBV4-3	TRBJ1-2	-	-	TGCGCCAGCAGCCAAGAATGGGTCACTAACTATGGCTACACCTTC	CASSQEWVTNYGYTF
TRBV15	TRBJ2-3	once	TRBD2	TGTGCCACCAGCAGTACTAGCGGGAGGGTCACAGATACGCAGTATTTT	CATSSTSGRVTDTQYF
TRBV12-5	TRBJ2-7	-	-	TGTGCTAGTGGTTTGGCTTTTGACCCGGTCGAGCAGTACTTC	CASGLAFDPVEQYF
TRBV6-6	TRBJ1-6	few	-	TGTGCCAGCAGTTACTCTATGGAAAATTCACCCCTCCACTTT	CASSYSMENSPLHF
TRBV6-5	TRBJ1-1	-	-	TGTGCCAGCAAAGGGTGGGACACTGAAGCTTTCTTT	CASKGWDTEAFF
TRBV3-1	TRBJ2-5	many	-	TGTGCCAGCAGCTTATCTGGGGGTGGCGAGACCCAGTACTTC	CASSLSGGGETQYF
TRBV12-3/TRBV12-4	TRBJ2-5	few	TRBD1	TGTGCCAGCAGTCCCTGGACAGGAGCCCAAGAGACCCAGTACTTC	CASSPWTGAQETQYF
TRBV4-3	TRBJ2-3	-	-	TGCGCCAGCAGCCAGGGGACGTTGGATACGCAGTATTTT	CASSQGTLDTQYF
TRBV19	TRBJ2-1	few	-	TGTGCCAGTACCAGGGATAGCTCCTACAATGAGCAGTTCTTC	CASTRDSSYNEQFF
TRBV6-6	TRBJ1-1	many	-	TGTGCCAGCAGCCCCGGAAGGAGTTACATGAACACTGAAGCTTTCTTT	CASSPGRSYMNTEAFF
TRBV30	TRBJ2-3	-	-	TGTGCCTGGAGTGAGGGGACGAGACCTAGCACAGATACGCAGTATTTT	CAWSEGTRPSTDTQYF
TRBV11-1	TRBJ2-5	-	-	TGTGCCAGCAGCTCCTCGACAAGGCTCACGTACTTC	CASSSSTRLTYF
TRBV27	TRBJ2-7	-	-	TGTGCCAGCAGTTCGAAACGGGGTGGATCCTACGAGCAGTACTTC	CASSSKRGGSYEQYF
TRBV7-3	TRBJ2-1	many	-	TGTGCCAGCAGCTTCGGGCGGGACAACAATGAGCAGTTCTTC	CASSFGRDNNEQFF
TRBV5-1	TRBJ1-2	-	-	TGCGCCAGCAGCTCGACGCAGGGTGTGGAGGGCTACACCTTC	CASSSTQGVEGYTF
TRBV10-3	TRBJ1-5	-	-	TGTGCCGGCTGGGACTCCTTTACCAACCTCAGCAATCAGCCCCAGCATTTT	CAGWDSFTNLSNQPQHF
TRBV13	TRBJ1-2	-	TRBD1	TGTGCCAGCAGCGGACGGACAGGGGGTGACTATGGCTACACCTTC	CASSGRTGGDYGYTF
TRBV20-1	TRBJ1-4	-	-	TGCAGTGCTTTCCTGAGAGGGTCGGCTAATGAAAAACTGTTTTTT	CSAFLRGSANEKLFF
TRBV11-2	TRBJ2-1	few	-	TGTGCCAGCAGCTCTACTCGGGGAGGGGGAGTCTATGAGCAGTTCTTC	CASSSTRGGGVYEQFF
TRBV2	TRBJ1-2	-	-	TGTGCCAGCAGTCCTCCGGGACATGGCTACACCTTC	CASSPPGHGYTF
TRBV5-5	TRBJ2-5	-	TRBD1	TGTGCCAGCAGTTACCAGGGGGCCCCTCAAGAGACCCAGTACTTC	CASSYQGAPQETQYF
TRBV6-4	TRBJ1-1	few	TRBD1	TGTGCCAGCATTGTGACAGGGCCCACTGAAGCTTTCTTT	CASIVTGPTEAFF
TRBV10-3	TRBJ2-5	few	-	TGTGCCATCACCTCGGGACCTCAAGAGACCCAGTACTTC	CAITSGPQETQYF
TRBV24-1	TRBJ1-2	-	-	TGTGCCTCCGGGGACGCCCAGGCTATGCGCTACACCTTC	CASGDAQAMRYTF
TRBV6-2/TRBV6-3	TRBJ2-5	few	-	TGTGCCAGCAGCTTCGGGACCACCCCCTACTTC	CASSFGTTPYF
TRBV7-6	TRBJ1-1	-	-	TGTGCCAGCAGCTTATCCCAGAGTTCCATGAACACTGAAGCTTTCTTT	CASSLSQSSMNTEAFF
TRBV7-2	TRBJ1-2	-	TRBD1	TGTGCCAGCAGCTTAGGGACAGGGCCTTTCTATGGCTACACCTTC	CASSLGTGPFYGYTF
TRBV13	TRBJ2-7	-	-	TGTGCCAGCAGCAGTTCGTCGGAGGGGACAAGGTCCTACGAGCAGTACTTC	CASSSSSEGTRSYEQYF
TRBV29-1	TRBJ1-1	-	-	TGCAGCGCTGACGGGATGAACACTGAAGCTTTCTTT	CSADGMNTEAFF
TRBV6-6	TRBJ2-1	-	-	TGTGCCAGCAGTTACTCGACTTTTACTAGCTCAGATGAGCAGTTCTTC	CASSYSTFTSSDEQFF
TRBV12-3/TRBV12-4	TRBJ2-1	few	-	TGTGCCAGCAGTTTTCAGGGGCGGGGAGGTGAGCAGTTCTTC	CASSFQGRGGEQFF
TRBV11-2	TRBJ2-7	-	-	TGTGCCAGCAGCACCAGGGAGGGGGCCTACGAGCAGTACTTC	CASSTREGAYEQYF
TRBV6-4	TRBJ2-2	-	-	TGTGCCAGCAGTGACTCCCCGGGGGCGGACACCGGGGAGCTGTTTTTT	CASSDSPGADTGELFF
TRBV29-1	TRBJ2-3	few	TRBD2	TGCAGCGTCCTCCCGCGGGGACTAGCGGGAGACACAGATACGCAGTATTTT	CSVLPRGLAGDTDTQYF
TRBV20-1	TRBJ2-4	few	TRBD1	TGCAGTGCTAGAGCTCAGGGGGCTGGTATTCAGTACTTC	CSARAQGAGIQYF
TRBV2	TRBJ1-2	-	-	TGTGCCAGCAGGCGGGGGGCGGATACTAACTATGGCTACACCTTC	CASRRGADTNYGYTF
TRBV2	TRBJ2-7	-	-	TGTGCCAGCACTCGAGTGGGCTCCTACGAGCAGTACTTC	CASTRVGSYEQYF
TRBV20-1	TRBJ2-1	few	-	TGCAGTGCCACGACCCTTGAGACAGATGAGCAGTTCTTC	CSATTLETDEQFF